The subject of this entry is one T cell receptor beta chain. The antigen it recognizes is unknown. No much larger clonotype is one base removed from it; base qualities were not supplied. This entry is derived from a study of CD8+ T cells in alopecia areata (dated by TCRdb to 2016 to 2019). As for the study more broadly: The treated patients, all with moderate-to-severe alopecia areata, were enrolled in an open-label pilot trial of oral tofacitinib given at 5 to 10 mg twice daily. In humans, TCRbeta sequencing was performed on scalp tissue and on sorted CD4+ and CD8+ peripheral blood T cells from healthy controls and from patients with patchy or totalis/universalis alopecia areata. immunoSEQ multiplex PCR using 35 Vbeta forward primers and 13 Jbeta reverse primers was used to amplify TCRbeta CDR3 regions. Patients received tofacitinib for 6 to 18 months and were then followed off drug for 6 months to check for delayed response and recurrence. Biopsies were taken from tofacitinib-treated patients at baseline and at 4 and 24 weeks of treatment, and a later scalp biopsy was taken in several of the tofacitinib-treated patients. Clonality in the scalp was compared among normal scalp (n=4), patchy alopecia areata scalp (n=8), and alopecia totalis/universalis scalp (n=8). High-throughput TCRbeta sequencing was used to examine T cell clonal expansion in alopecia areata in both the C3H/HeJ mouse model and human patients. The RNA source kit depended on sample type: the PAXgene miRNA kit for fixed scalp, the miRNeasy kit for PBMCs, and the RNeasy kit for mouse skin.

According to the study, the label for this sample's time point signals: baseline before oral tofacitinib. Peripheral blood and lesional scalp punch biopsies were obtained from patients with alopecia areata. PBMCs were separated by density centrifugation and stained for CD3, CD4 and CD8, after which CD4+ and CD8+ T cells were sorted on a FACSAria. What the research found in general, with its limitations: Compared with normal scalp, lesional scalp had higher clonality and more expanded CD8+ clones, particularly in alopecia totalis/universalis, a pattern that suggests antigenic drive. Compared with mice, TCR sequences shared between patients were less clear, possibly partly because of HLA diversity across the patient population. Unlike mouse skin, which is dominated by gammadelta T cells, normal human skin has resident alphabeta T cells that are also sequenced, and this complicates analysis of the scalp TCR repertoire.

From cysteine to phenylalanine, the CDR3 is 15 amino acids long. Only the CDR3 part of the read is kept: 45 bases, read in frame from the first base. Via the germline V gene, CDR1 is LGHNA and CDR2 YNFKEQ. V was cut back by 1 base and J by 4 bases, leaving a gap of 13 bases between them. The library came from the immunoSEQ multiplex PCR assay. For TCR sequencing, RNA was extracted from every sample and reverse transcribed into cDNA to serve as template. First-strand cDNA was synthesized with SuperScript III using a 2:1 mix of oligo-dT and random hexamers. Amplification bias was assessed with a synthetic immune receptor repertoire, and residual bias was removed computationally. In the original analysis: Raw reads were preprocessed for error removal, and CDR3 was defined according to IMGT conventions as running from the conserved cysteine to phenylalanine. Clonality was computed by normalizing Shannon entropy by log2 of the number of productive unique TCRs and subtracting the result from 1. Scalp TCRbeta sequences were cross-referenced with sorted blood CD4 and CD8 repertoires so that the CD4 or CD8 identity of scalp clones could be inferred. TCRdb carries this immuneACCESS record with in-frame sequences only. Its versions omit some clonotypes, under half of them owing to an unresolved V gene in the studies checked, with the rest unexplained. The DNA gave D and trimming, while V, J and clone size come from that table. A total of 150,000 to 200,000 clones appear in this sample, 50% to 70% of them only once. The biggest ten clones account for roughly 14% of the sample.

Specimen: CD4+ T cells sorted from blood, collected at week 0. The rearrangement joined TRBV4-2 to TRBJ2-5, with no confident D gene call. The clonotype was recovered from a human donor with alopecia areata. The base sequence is TGTGCCAGCAGCCAAGTAGGGCATAGAGGAGAGACCCAGTACTTC. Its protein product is CASSQVGHRGETQYF.